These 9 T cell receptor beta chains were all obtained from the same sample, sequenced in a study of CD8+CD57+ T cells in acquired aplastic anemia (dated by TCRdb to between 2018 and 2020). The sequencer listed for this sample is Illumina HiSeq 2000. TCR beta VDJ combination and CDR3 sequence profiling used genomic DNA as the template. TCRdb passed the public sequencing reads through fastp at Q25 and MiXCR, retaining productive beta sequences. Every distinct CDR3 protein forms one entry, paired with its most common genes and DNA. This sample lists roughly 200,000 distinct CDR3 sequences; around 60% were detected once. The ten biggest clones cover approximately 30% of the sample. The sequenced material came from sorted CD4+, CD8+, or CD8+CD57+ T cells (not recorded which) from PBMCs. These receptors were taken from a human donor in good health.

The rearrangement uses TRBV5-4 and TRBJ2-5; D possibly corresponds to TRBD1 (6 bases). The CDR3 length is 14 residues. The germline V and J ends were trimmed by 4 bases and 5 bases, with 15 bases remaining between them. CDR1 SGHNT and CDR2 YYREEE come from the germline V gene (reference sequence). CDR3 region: CASSLQGPPETQYF. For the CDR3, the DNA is TGTGCCAGCAGCCTCCAGGGGCCCCCCGAGACCCAGTACTTC.

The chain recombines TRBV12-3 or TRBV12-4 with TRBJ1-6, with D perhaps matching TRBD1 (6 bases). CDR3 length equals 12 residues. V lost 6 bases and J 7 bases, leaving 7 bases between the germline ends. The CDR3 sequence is CASRQGNSPLHF. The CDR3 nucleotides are TGTGCCAGCAGACAGGGAAATTCACCCCTCCACTTT.

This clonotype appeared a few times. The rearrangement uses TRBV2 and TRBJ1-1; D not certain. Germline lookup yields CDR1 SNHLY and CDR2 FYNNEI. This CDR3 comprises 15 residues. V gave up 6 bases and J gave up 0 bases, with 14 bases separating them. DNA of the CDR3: TGTGCCAGCAGGGGGTGGAGCCAAATGAACACTGAAGCTTTCTTT. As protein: CASRGWSQMNTEAFF.

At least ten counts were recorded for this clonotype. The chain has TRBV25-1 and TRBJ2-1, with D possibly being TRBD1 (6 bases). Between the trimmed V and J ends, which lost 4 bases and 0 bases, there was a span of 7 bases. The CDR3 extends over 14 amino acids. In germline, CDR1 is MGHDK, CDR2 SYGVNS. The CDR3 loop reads CASSGQASYNEQFF. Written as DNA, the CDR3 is TGTGCCAGCAGTGGACAGGCCTCCTACAATGAGCAGTTCTTC.

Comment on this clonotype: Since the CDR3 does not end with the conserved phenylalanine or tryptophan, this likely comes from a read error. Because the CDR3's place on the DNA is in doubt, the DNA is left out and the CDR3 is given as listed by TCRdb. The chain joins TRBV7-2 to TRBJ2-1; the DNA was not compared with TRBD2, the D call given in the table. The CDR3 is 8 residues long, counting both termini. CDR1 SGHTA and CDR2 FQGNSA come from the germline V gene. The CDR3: CASSPGEG.

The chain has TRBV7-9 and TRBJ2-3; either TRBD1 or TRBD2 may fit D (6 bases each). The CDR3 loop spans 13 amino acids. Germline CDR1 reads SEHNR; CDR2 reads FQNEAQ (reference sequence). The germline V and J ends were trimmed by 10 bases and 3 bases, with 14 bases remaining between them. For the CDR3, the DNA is TGTGCCACCCCAAGGGGGGTAACAGATACGCAGTATTTT. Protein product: CATPRGVTDTQYF.

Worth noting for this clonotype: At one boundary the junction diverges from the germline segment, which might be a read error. CDR3 nucleotides: TGTGCTAGCAGCTTTCACAGGGGGCCAGGAGAGACCCAGTACTTC. Its translation is CASSFHRGPGETQYF. V and J are TRBV7-7 and TRBJ2-5; 9 bases align to TRBD1. The germline gives CDR1 SSHAT, CDR2 FNYEAQ (reference sequence). There are 15 residues in the CDR3.

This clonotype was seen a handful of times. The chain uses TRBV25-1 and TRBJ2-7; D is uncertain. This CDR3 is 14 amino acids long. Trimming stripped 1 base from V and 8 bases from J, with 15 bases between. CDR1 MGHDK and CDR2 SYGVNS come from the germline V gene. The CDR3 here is CASSESRTGTKQYF. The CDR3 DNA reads TGTGCCAGCAGTGAATCTAGGACGGGTACGAAGCAGTACTTC.

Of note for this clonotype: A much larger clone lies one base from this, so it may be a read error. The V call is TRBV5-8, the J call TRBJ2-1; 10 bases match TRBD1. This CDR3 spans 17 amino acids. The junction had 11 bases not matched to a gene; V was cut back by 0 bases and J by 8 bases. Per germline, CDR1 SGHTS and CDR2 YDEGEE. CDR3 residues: CASSLGTWDRGLDEQFF. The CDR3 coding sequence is TGTGCCAGCAGCTTGGGAACCTGGGACAGGGGCCTCGATGAGCAGTTCTTC. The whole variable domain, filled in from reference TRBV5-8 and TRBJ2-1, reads EAGVTQSPTHLIKTRGQQATLRCSPISGHTSVYWYQQALGLGLQFLLWYDEGEERNRGNFPPRFSGRQFPNYSSELNVNALELEDSALYLCASSLGTWDRGLDEQFFGPGTRLTVL.